A single sample is the source of the 5 T cell receptor beta chains below, sequenced in a study of CD8+ T cells in alopecia areata. cDNA prepared by RNA extraction and subsequent reverse transcription served as the template for sequencing. Some clones are missing from TCRdb's copy, which holds only in-frame ones; the method was immunoSEQ multiplex PCR. The table has about 150,000 clones, around 86% seen once. The sequenced sample was CD8+ T cells sorted from blood, obtained at week 0. All receptors derive from a human donor with alopecia areata.

This chain joins TRBV11-2 and TRBJ2-7, with 8 nucleotides matching TRBD1. CDR1 SGHAT and CDR2 FQNNGV come from the germline V gene. The CDR3 has 16 residues. J gave up 4 bases and V 3 bases, and 11 bases lay outside the gene matches. CDR3 sequence (DNA): TGTGCCAGCAGCTTGGGGTCCGGGACAGGATTTTACGAGCAGTACTTC. Its translation is CASSLGSGTGFYEQYF.

This sequence joins TRBV7-9 and TRBJ2-1; a possible D gene is TRBD2 (6 bases). This CDR3 is built from 14 residues. Germline lookup yields CDR1 SEHNR and CDR2 FQNEAQ (reference sequence). Trimming stripped 7 bases from V and 8 bases from J, with 18 bases between. The CDR3 loop is CASIGEASVDEQFF. CDR3 sequence (DNA): TGTGCCAGCATCGGGGAGGCGAGTGTGGATGAGCAGTTCTTC.

The CDR3 nucleotides are TGTGCCTGGAGCCGGGACGGGTCCTACGAGCAGTACTTC. Translation: CAWSRDGSYEQYF. The chain employs TRBV30 and TRBJ2-7; TRBD1 or TRBD2 may be the D gene (5 bases each). The CDR3 is 13 amino acids. Trimming cost V 3 bases and J 1 base, with 10 bases left between them. CDR1 GTSNPN and CDR2 SVGIG come from the germline V gene (reference sequence).

This chain links TRBV9 with TRBJ2-3, with 8 bases lining up with TRBD2. This CDR3 comprises 18 residues. J was trimmed by 2 bases and V by 2 bases; bases with no gene match: 13. Germline CDR1 reads SGDLS; CDR2 reads YYNGEE. CDR3 sequence reads: CASSVRGSGGLHTDTQYF. DNA of the CDR3: TGTGCCAGCAGCGTCCGGGGCAGCGGGGGCCTCCACACAGATACGCAGTATTTT.

The chain joins TRBV30 to TRBJ2-1; D call uncertain. The CDR3 length is 13 residues. CDR1 and CDR2 (germline): GTSNPN, SVGIG (reference sequence). The ends were cut back, 1 base at V and 2 bases at J, with 6 bases in the middle. The CDR3 is CAWSGLTYNEQFF. CDR3 nucleotide sequence: TGTGCCTGGAGTGGGCTTACCTACAATGAGCAGTTCTTC.